This T cell receptor (beta chain) was retrieved from a study of blood T cell repertoires in COVID-19. Background on the study: Donors in the United States, Italy and Spain gave samples during acute or convalescent COVID-19. PBMCs, B-cell-depleted T cells, or T cells were the source of the cDNA or gDNA that made up the material.

Per the authors' pipeline: Amplifying reference gene primers gave estimates of nucleated cell counts. Assay used: immunoSEQ multiplex PCR; TCRdb lists only in-frame clones, some missing. The V and J calls and clone size come from that table; D and trimming were worked out from the DNA. Among some 41,000 clones listed, 87% were seen once. The V gene end was trimmed by 10 bases and the J gene end by 5 bases; junction bases not matched to a gene: 3. CDR3 size: 13 residues. Germline CDR1 and CDR2: SGHNT and YYREEE (reference sequence). The chain employs TRBV5-4 and TRBJ2-1, with 13 nucleotides matching TRBD2. The sequence came from a woman older than 75 with active COVID-19. Specimen: peripheral blood. The CDR3: CAGTSGADNEQFF. The CDR3 nucleotides are TGTGCCGGGACTAGCGGGGCCGACAATGAGCAGTTCTTC.